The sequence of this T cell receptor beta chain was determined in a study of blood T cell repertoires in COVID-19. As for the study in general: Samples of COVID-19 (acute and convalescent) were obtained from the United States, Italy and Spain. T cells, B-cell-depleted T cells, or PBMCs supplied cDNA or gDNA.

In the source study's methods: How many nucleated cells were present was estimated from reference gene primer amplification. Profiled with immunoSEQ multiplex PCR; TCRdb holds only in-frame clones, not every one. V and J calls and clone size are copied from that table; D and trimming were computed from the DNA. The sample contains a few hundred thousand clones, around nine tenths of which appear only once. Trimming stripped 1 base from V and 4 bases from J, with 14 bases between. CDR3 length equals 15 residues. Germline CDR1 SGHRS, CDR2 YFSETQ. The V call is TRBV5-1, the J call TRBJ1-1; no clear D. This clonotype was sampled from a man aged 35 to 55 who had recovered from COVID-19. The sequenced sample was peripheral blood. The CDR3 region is CASSLRPVGSTEAFF. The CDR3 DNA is TGCGCCAGCAGCTTGAGACCGGTTGGGAGCACTGAAGCTTTCTTT.